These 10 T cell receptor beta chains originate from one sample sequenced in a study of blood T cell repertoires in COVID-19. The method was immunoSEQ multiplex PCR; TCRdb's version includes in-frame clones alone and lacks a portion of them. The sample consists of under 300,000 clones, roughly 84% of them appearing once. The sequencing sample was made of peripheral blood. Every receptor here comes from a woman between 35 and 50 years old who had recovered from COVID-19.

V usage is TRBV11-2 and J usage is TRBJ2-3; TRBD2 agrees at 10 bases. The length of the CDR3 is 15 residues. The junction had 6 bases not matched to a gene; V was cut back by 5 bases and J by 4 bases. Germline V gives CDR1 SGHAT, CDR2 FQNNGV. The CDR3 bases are TGTGCCAGCAGCCCACAAGCGGGGGGGTCAGATACGCAGTATTTT. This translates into CASSPQAGGSDTQYF. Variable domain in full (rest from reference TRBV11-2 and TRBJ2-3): EAGVAQSPRYKIIEKRQSVAFWCNPISGHATLYWYQQILGQGPKLLIQFQNNGVVDDSQLPKDRFSAERLKGVDSTLKIQPAKLEDSAVYLCASSPQAGGSDTQYFGPGTRLTVL.

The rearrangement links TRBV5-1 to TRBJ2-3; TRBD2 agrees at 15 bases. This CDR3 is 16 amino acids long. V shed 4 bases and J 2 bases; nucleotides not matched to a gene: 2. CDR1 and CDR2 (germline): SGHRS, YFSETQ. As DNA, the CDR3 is TGCGCCAGCAGCGGGACTAGCGGGGGGTCCACAGATACGCAGTATTTT. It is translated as CASSGTSGGSTDTQYF.

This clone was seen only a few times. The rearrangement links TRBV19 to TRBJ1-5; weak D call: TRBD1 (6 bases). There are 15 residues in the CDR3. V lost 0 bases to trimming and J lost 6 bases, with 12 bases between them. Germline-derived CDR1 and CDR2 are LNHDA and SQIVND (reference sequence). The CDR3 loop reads CASSIDLTDSQPQHF. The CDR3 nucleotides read TGTGCCAGTAGTATAGATTTAACGGACAGTCAGCCCCAGCATTTT. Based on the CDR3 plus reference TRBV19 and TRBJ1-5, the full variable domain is DGGITQSPKYLFRKEGQNVTLSCEQNLNHDAMYWYRQDPGQGLRLIYYSQIVNDFQKGDIAEGYSVSREKKESFPLTVTSAQKNPTAFYLCASSIDLTDSQPQHFGDGTRLSIL.

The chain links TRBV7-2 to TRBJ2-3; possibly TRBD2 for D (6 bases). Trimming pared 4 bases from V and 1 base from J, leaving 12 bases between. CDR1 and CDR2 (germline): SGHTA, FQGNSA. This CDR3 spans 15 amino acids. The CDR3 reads CASSSVGGGTDTQYF. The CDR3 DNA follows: TGTGCCAGCAGCTCCGTCGGCGGGGGCACAGATACGCAGTATTTT. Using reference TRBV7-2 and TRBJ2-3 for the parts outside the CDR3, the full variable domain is GAGVSQSPSNKVTEKGKDVELRCDPISGHTALYWYRQSLGQGLEFLIYFQGNSAPDKSGLPSDRFSAERTGGSVSTLTIQRTQQEDSAVYLCASSSVGGGTDTQYFGPGTRLTVL.

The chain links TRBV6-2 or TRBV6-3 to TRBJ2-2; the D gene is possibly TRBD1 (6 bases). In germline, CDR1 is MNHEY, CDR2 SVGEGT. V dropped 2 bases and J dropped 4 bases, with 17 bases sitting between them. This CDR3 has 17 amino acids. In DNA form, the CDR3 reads TGTGCCAGCAGTTACCAAAGACCCCGACAGGTCACCGGGGAGCTGTTTTTT. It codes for CASSYQRPRQVTGELFF.

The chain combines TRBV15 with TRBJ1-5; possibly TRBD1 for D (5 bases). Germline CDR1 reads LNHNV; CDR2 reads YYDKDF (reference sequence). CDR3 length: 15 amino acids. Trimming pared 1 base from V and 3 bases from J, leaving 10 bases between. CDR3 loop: CATSRGSGDNQPQHF. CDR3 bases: TGTGCCACCAGCAGAGGTTCGGGGGACAATCAGCCCCAGCATTTT. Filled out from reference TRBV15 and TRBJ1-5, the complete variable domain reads DAMVIQNPRYQVTQFGKPVTLSCSQTLNHNVMYWYQQKSSQAPKLLFHYYDKDFNNEADTPDNFQSRRPNTSFCFLDIRSPGLGDTAMYLCATSRGSGDNQPQHFGDGTRLSIL.

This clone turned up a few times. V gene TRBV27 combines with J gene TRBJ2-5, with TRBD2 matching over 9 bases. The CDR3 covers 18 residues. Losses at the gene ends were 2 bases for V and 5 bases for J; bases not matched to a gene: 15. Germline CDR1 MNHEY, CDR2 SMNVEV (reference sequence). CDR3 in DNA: TGTGCCAGCAGTTTAGTCTCGTCTGGCGGGGGGGCAGGGGAGACCCAGTACTTC. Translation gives CASSLVSSGGGAGETQYF.

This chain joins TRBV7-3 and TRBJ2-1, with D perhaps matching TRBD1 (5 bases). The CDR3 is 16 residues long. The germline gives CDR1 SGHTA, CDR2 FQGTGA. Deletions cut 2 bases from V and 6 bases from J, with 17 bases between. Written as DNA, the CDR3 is TGTGCCAGCAGCTTATTAGGGGTAGGGGTTCCCAATGAGCAGTTCTTC. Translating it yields CASSLLGVGVPNEQFF.

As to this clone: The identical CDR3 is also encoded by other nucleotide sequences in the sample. The CDR3 loop reads CASSLSGGAYEQYF. For the CDR3, the DNA is TGTGCCAGCAGCCTCAGCGGGGGGGCCTACGAGCAGTACTTC. The J gene is TRBJ2-7, the V gene TRBV7-2; 10 bases match TRBD2. The germline CDR1 and CDR2 sequences are SGHTA and FQGNSA. J lost 2 bases, V lost 5 bases, and 3 bases had no gene match. The CDR3 extends over 14 amino acids.

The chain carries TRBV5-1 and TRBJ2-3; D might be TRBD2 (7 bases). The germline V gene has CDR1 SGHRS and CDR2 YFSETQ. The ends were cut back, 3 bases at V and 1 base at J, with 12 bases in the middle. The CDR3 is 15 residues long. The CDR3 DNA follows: TGCGCCAGCAGCTCTAGGGGGGGCGGCACAGATACGCAGTATTTT. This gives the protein CASSSRGGGTDTQYF.